This TCR beta chain derives from a study of T-cell memory formation after mild COVID-19. Losses at the gene ends were 4 bases for V and 3 bases for J; bases not matched to a gene: 6. The CDR3 loop spans 16 amino acids. Each CDR3 protein is one row after TCRdb ran MiXCR on the 5' RACE reads. The table shows roughly 610,000 distinct CDR3 sequences, with roughly a sixth occurring only once. The chain couples TRBV12-3 or TRBV12-4 to TRBJ2-2; TRBD1 matches 9 bases. Sequenced material: PBMCs or a T cell subset sorted from them (not recorded which). This sequence originates from an adult woman who had mild COVID-19 (a few samples of this study predate the infection). Cell type and time point are not known. The CDR3 sequence: CASSSGTGWDTGELFF. The CDR3 region has the DNA TGTGCCAGCAGTTCCGGGACAGGGTGGGACACCGGGGAGCTGTTTTTT.